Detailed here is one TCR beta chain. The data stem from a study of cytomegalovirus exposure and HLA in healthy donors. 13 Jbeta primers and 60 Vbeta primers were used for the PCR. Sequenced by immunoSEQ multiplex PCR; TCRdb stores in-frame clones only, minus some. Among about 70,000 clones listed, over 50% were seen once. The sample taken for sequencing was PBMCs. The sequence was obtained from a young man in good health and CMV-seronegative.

Here the CDR3 DNA reads TGCGCCAGCAGCCAAGATCGTGGAGGGAGCTCTGGGGCCAACGTCCTGACTTTC. It translates to CASSQDRGGSSGANVLTF. The genes are TRBV4-1 and TRBJ2-6; D is possibly TRBD2 (6 bases). This CDR3 has 18 residues. The V and J ends lost 0 bases and 0 bases respectively, with 12 bases between them. Germline V gives CDR1 MGHRA, CDR2 YSYEKL.